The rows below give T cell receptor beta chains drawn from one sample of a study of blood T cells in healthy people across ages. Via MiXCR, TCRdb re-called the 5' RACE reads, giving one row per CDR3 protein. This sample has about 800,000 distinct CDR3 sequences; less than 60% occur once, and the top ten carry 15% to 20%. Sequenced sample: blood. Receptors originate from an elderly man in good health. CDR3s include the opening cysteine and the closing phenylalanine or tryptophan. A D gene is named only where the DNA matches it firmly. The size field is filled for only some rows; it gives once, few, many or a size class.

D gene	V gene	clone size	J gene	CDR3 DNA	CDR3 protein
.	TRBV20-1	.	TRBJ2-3	TGCAGTGCTAGAGATGGGCGGAGACACACAGATACGCAGTATTTT	CSARDGRRHTDTQYF
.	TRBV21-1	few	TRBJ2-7	TGTGCCAGCAGTATTGGTCCGGGACAGGGGTCCGAGCGGGTCCTCTACGAGCAGTACTTC	CASSIGPGQGSERVLYEQYF
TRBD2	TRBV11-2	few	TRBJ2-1	TGTGCCAGCAGCCTAGGACTAGCGGGAATCAATGAGCAGTTCTTC	CASSLGLAGINEQFF
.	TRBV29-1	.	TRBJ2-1	TGCAGCGTTCCGGTTTTATATGAGCAGTTCTTC	CSVPVLYEQFF
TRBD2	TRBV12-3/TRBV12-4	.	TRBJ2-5	TGTGCCAGCAGTGATAGCGGGAGCGGAGAGACCCAGTACTTC	CASSDSGSGETQYF
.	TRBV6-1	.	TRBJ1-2	TGTGCCAGCAGGGTTCCCCAGTTCTATGGCTACACCTTC	CASRVPQFYGYTF
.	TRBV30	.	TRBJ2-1	TGTGCCTGGATCGCGGGAAGTTATGAGCAGTTCTTC	CAWIAGSYEQFF
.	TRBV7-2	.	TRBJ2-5	TGTGCCAGCAGCATCGACAGGTCGCGGGAGACCCAGTACTTC	CASSIDRSRETQYF
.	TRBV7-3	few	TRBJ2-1	TGTGCCAGCAGCTTAGGGCTAGCCGAAAACAATGAGCAGTTCTTC	CASSLGLAENNEQFF
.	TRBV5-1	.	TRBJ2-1	TGCGCCAGCAGCAACCGGGACTCGACGGTGGATGAGCAGTTCTTC	CASSNRDSTVDEQFF
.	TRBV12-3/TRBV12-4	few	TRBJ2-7	TGTGCCAGCCGCCAGGGGATGGCCTACGAGCAGTACTTC	CASRQGMAYEQYF
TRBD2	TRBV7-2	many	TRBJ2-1	TGTGCCAGCAGCTTACACCGGGAGGTTTACAATGAGCAGTTCTTC	CASSLHREVYNEQFF
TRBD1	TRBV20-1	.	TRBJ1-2	TGCAGTGCAACGACAGGGAGGCTCAATGGCTACACCTTC	CSATTGRLNGYTF
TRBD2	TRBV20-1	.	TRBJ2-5	TGCAGTGCTTACCCGGGACTAGCGGAAGAGACCCAGTACTTC	CSAYPGLAEETQYF
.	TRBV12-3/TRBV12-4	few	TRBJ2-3	TGTGCCAGCAGTTTACCCCGTACTGCGCAGTATTTT	CASSLPRTAQYF
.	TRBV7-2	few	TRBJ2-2	TGTGCCAGCACCCACCCCAGGGCCGGGGAGCTGTTTTTT	CASTHPRAGELFF
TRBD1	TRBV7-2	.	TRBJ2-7	TGTGCCAGCAGCCTAAAGGTTAGGGACAGAAGGGTTTACGAGCAGTACTTC	CASSLKVRDRRVYEQYF
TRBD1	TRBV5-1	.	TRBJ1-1	TGCGCCAGCCGAACGACAGGGTTCACTGAAGCTTTCTTT	CASRTTGFTEAFF
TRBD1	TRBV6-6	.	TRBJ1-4	TGTGCCAGCAGCCTCCGCTCAGGGGGAACTAATGAAAAACTGTTTTTT	CASSLRSGGTNEKLFF
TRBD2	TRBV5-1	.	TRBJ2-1	TGCGCCAGCAGCTTGTTCCTAGCGGGGGAAGGTTACAATGAGCAGTTCTTC	CASSLFLAGEGYNEQFF
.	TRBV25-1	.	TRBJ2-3	TGTGCCAGCAGTGGCACAGGCACAGATACGCAGTATTTT	CASSGTGTDTQYF
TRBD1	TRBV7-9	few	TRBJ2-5	TGTGCCAGCAGCTTAGAGGGAACAGGGGCAGGAGAGACCCAGTACTTC	CASSLEGTGAGETQYF
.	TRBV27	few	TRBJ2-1	TGTGCCAGCACCACACTTACTGGGGGGACCTACAATGAGCAGTTCTTC	CASTTLTGGTYNEQFF
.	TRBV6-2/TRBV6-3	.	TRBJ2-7	TGTGCCGGCAGTTATACCGGGACACCCTACGAGCAGTACTTC	CAGSYTGTPYEQYF
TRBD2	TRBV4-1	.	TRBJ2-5	TGCGCCAGCAGCCAAGTACAAGCGGGAGGGTCACTGCGAGAGACCCAGTACTTC	CASSQVQAGGSLRETQYF
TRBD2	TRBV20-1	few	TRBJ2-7	TGCAGTGCTACCCCGTTTGGCGGGAGGACCTACGAGCAGTACTTC	CSATPFGGRTYEQYF
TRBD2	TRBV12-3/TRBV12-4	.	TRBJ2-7	TGTGCCAGCAGCCCAGGGATAGCGGGAGCTCAGCAGTACTTC	CASSPGIAGAQQYF
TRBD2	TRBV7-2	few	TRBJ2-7	TGTGCCAGCAGCTTAGTCCCTAGCGGATCCCCCGAGCAGTACTTC	CASSLVPSGSPEQYF
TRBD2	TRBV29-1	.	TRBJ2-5	TGCAGCGTGCCTACTAGCGGGAGAGCAGAGACCCAGTACTTC	CSVPTSGRAETQYF
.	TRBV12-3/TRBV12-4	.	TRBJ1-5	TGTGCCAGCAGTTTAGCTGGACGGAGCCATCAGCCCCAGCATTTT	CASSLAGRSHQPQHF
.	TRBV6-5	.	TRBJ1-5	TGTGCCAGCAGATCCGGGGGCCGTAATCAGCCCCAGCATTTT	CASRSGGRNQPQHF
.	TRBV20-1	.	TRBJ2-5	TGCAGTGCTAGTCTACCAGGAGCACGGGAGCAGTACTTC	CSASLPGAREQYF
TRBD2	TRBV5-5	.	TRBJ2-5	TGTGCCAGCAGCCCACTCGGGACTAGCGGGATAGCCAATGAGCAGTACTTC	CASSPLGTSGIANEQYF
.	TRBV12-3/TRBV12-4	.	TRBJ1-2	TGTGCCAGCAGTTCCCAACGGGGGGCGAGGGGCTACACCTTC	CASSSQRGARGYTF
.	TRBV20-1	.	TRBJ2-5	TGCAGTGCAACACAGGGCCAAGAGACCCAGTACTTC	CSATQGQETQYF
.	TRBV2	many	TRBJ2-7	TGTGCCAGCAGCGGGGGAGAGCAGTACTTC	CASSGGEQYF
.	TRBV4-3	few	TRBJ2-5	TGCGCCAGCAGCCAAGATTGGGGCGGGGGCAGGCGTCAAGAGACCCAGTACTTC	CASSQDWGGGRRQETQYF
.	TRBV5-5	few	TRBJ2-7	TGTGCCAGCAGCTTGCGCCTCACTTCCAGCGAGCAGTACTTC	CASSLRLTSSEQYF
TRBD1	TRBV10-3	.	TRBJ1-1	TGTGCCATCAACCCTACAGGGGGTGAGGGCACTGAAGCTTTCTTT	CAINPTGGEGTEAFF
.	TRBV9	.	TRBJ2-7	TGTGCCAGCAGCGTAGGAGAAGTTAGCTCCTACGAGCAGTACTTC	CASSVGEVSSYEQYF
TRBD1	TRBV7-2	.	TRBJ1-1	TGTGCCAGCAGGGGTTGGACAGGAGAAGCTTTCTTT	CASRGWTGEAFF
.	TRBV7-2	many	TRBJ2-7	TGTGCCAGCAGCTTAGAGGCGGGGCACTACGAGCAGTACTTC	CASSLEAGHYEQYF
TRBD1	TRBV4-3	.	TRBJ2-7	TGCGCCAGCGGAAGGACAGGCTCCTACAATGAGCAGTACTTC	CASGRTGSYNEQYF
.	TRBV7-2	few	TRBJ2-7	TGTGCCAGCAGCTTCAGGGGCCCAACCTACGAGCAGTACTTC	CASSFRGPTYEQYF
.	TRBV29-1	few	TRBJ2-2	TGCAGCGTTGATGACCCGAACACCGGGGAGCTGTTTTTT	CSVDDPNTGELFF
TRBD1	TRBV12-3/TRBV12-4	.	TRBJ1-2	TGTGCCAGCAGGCCAGGACAGGTCGCAGTCGCTGGCTACACCTTC	CASRPGQVAVAGYTF
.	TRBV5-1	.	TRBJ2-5	TGCACCAGCAGCTTGGACACCAACAGGGACGAGCGGTACTTC	CTSSLDTNRDERYF
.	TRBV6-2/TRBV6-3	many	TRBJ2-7	TGTGCCAGCAGGGGGCTCATGGCCGACGAGCAGTACTTC	CASRGLMADEQYF
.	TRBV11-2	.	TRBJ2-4	TGTGCCAGCAGCGTAGATTGGGACCAGAGAATTCAGTACTTC	CASSVDWDQRIQYF